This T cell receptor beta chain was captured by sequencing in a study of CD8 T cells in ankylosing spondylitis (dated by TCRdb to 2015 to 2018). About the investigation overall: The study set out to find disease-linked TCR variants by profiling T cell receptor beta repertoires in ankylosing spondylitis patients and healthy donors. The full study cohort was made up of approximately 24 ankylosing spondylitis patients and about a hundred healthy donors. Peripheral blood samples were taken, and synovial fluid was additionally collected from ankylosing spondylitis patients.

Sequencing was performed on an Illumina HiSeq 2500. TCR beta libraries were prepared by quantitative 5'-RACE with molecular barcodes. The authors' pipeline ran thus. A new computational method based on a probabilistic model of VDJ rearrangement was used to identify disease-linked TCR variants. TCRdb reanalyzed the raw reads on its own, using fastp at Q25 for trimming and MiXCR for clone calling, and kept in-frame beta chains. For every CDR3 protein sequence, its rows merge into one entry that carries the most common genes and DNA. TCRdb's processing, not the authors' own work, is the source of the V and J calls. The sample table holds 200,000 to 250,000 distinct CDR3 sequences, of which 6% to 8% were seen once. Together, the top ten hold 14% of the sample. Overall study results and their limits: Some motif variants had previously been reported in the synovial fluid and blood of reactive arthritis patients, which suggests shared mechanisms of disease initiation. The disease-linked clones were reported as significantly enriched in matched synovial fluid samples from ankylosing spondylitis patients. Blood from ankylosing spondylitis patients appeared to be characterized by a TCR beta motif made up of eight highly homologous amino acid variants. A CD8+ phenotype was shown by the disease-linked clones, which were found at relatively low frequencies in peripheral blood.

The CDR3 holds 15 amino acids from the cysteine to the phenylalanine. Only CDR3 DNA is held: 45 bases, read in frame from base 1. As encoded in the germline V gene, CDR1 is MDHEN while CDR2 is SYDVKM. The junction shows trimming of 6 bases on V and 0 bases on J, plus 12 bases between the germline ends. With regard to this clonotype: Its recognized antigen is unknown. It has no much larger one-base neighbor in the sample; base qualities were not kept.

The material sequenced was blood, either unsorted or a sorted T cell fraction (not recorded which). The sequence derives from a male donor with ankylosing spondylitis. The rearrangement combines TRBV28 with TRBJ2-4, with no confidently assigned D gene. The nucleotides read TGTGCCAGCAGCCTCGTTAGTGAAGCCAAAAACATTCAGTACTTC. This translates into CASSLVSEAKNIQYF.